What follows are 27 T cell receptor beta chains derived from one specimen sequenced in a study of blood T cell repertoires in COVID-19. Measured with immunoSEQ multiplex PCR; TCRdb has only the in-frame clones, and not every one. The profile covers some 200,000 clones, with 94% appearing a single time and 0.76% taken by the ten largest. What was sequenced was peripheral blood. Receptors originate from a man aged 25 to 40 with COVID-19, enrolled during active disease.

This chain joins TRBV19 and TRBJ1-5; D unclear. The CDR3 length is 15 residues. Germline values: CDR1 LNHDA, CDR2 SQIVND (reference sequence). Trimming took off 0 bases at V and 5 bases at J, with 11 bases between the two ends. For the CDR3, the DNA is TGTGCCAGTAGTATAGACGATTGGCTTCATCAGCCCCAGCATTTT. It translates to CASSIDDWLHQPQHF.

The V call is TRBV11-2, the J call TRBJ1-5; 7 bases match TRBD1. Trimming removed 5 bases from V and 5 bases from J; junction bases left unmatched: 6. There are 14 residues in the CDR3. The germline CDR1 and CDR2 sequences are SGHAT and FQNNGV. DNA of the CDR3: TGTGCCAGCAGCGAAGACAGGGACGATCAGCCCCAGCATTTT. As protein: CASSEDRDDQPQHF.

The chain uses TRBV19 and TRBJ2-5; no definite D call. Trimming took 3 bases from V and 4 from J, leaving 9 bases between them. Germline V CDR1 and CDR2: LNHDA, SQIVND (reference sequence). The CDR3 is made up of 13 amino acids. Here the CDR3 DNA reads TGTGCCAGTAGTATTTCAAGCCGAGAGACCCAGTACTTC. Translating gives CASSISSRETQYF.

The CDR3 bases are TGTGCCAGTAGTAGACCTTCACAGGGCTACTATGGCTACACCTTC. Translating gives CASSRPSQGYYGYTF. The chain employs TRBV19 and TRBJ1-2; tentatively, D is TRBD1 (6 bases). Trimming pared 4 bases from V and 3 bases from J, leaving 15 bases between. CDR3 length equals 15 residues. Germline lookup yields CDR1 LNHDA and CDR2 SQIVND (reference sequence).

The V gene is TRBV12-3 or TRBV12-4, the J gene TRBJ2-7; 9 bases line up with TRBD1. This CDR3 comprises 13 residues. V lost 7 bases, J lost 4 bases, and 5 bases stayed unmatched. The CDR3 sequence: CASMGDRVYEQYF. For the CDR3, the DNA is TGTGCCAGCATGGGGGACAGGGTGTACGAGCAGTACTTC.

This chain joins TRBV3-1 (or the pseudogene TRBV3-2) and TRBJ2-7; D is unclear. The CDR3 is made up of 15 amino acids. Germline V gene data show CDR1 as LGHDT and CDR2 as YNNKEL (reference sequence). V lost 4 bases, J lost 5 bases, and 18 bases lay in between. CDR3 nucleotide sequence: TGTGCCAGCAGCCTCGGCCCGTCACAGTCCCACGAGCAGTACTTC. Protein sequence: CASSLGPSQSHEQYF.

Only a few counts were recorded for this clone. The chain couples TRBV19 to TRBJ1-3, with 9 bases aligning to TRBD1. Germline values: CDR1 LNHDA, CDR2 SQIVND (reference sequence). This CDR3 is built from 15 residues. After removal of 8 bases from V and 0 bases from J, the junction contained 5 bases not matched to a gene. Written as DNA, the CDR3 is TGTGCCAGTCGGACAGGGGACATCTCTGGAAACACCATATATTTT. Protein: CASRTGDISGNTIYF.

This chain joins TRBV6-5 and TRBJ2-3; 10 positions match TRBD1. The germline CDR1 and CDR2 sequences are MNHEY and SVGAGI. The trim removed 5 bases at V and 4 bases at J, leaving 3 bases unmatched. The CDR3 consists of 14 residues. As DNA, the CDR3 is TGTGCCAGCAGTCGGGGACAGGGGTCAGATACGCAGTATTTT. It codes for CASSRGQGSDTQYF.

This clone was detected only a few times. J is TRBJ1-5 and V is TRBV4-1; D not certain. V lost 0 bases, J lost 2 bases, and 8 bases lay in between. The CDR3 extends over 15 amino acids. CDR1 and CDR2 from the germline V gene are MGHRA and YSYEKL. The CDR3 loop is CASSQDWRGNQPQHF. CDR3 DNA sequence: TGCGCCAGCAGCCAAGATTGGAGGGGCAATCAGCCCCAGCATTTT.

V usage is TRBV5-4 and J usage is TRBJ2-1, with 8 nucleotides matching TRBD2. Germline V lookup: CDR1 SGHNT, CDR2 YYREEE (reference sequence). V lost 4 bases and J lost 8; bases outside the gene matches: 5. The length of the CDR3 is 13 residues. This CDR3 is CASSTRGGDEQFF. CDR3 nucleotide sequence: TGTGCCAGCAGCACACGGGGGGGCGATGAGCAGTTCTTC.

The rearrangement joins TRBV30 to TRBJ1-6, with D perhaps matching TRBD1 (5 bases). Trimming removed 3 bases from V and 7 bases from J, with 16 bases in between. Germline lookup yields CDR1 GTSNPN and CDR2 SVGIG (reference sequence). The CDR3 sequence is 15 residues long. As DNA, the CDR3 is TGTGCCTGGAGCCAACTGACAGCCGAAAATTCACCCCTCCACTTT. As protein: CAWSQLTAENSPLHF. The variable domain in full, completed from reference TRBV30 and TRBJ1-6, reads SQTIHQWPATLVQPVGSPLSLECTVEGTSNPNLYWYRQAAGRGLQLLFYSVGIGQISSEVPQNLSASRPQDRQFILSSKKLLLSDSGFYLCAWSQLTAENSPLHFGNGTRLTVT.

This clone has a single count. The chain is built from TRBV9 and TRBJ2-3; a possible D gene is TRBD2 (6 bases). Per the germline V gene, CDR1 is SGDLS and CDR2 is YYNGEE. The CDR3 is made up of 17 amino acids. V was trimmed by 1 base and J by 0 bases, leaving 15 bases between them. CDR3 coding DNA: TGTGCCAGCAGCGTATTGGAGGGTGGGGTCAGCACAGATACGCAGTATTTT. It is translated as CASSVLEGGVSTDTQYF.

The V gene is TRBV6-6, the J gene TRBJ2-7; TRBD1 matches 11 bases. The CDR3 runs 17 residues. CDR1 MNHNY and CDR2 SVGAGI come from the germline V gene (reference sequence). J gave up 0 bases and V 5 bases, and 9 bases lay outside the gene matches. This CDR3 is CASSLNHGTGGSYEQYF. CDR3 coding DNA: TGTGCCAGCAGTCTCAACCACGGGACAGGGGGCTCCTACGAGCAGTACTTC.

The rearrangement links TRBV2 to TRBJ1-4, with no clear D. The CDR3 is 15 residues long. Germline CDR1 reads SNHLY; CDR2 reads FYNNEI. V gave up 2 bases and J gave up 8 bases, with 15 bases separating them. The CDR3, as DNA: TGTGCCAGCAGTGAACGCGGACTGCGAGGGGAAAAACTGTTTTTT. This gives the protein CASSERGLRGEKLFF.

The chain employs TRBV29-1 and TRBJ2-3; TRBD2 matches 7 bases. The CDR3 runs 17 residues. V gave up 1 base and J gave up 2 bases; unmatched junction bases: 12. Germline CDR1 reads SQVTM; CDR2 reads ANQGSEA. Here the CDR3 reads CSVEGGEGLAFTDTQYF. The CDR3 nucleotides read TGCAGCGTTGAAGGAGGGGAGGGTCTAGCGTTCACAGATACGCAGTATTTT.

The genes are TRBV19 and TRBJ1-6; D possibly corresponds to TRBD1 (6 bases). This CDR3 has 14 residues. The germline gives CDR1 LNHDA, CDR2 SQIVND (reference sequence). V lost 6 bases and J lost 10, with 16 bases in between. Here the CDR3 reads CASSLGRGGSPLHF. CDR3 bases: TGTGCCAGTAGCCTTGGCAGGGGAGGGTCACCCCTCCACTTT.

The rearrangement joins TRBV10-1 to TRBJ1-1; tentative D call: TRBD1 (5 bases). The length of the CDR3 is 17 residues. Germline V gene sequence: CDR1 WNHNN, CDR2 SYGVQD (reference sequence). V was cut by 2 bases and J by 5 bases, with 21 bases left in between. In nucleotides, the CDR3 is TGCGCCAGCAGTGAGGTGGCAGGGTCGTTTGATAAGACTGAAGCTTTCTTT. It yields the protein CASSEVAGSFDKTEAFF.

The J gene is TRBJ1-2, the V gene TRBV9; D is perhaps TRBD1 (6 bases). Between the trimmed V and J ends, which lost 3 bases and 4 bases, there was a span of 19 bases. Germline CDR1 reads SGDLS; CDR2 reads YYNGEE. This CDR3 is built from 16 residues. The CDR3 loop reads CASSAPSSGTLYGYTF. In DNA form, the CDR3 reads TGTGCCAGCAGCGCCCCTTCCTCCGGGACACTCTATGGCTACACCTTC.

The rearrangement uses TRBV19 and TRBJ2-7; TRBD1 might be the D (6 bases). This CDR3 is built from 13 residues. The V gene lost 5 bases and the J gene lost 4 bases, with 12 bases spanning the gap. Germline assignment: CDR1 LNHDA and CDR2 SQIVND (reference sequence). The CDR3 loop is CASSSAGVYEQYF. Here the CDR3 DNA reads TGTGCCAGTAGTTCGGCAGGGGTGTACGAGCAGTACTTC.

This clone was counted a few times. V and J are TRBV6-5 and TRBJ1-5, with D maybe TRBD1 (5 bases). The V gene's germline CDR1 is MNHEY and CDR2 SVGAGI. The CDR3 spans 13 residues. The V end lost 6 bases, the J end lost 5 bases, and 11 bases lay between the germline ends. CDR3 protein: CASRPRQYQPQHF. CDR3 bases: TGTGCCAGCAGGCCCAGACAGTATCAGCCCCAGCATTTT.

CDR3 nucleotide sequence: TGTGCCAGCAGCTTAGATTCAGTGAACACTGAAGCTTTCTTT. Protein: CASSLDSVNTEAFF. This chain connects TRBV7-2 to TRBJ1-1; no firm D call. The CDR3 totals 14 residues. Germline V gene sequence: CDR1 SGHTA, CDR2 FQGNSA. The germline V and J ends were trimmed by 1 base and 0 bases, with 6 bases remaining between them. The complete variable domain, with remaining parts taken from reference TRBV7-2 and TRBJ1-1, reads GAGVSQSPSNKVTEKGKDVELRCDPISGHTALYWYRQSLGQGLEFLIYFQGNSAPDKSGLPSDRFSAERTGGSVSTLTIQRTQQEDSAVYLCASSLDSVNTEAFFGQGTRLTVV.

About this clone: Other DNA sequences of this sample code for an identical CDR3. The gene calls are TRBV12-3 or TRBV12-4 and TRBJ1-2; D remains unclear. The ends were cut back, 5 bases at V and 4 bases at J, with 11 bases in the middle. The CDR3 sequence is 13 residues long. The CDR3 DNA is TGTGCCAGCAGTCCCCAAGGCGGCTATGGCTACACCTTC. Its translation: CASSPQGGYGYTF.

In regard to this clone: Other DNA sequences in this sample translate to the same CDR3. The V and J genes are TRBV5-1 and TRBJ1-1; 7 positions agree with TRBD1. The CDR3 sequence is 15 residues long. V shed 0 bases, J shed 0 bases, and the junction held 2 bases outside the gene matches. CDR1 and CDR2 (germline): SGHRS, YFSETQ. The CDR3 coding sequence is TGCGCCAGCAGCTTGGGGGACAGACTGAACACTGAAGCTTTCTTT. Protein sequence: CASSLGDRLNTEAFF.

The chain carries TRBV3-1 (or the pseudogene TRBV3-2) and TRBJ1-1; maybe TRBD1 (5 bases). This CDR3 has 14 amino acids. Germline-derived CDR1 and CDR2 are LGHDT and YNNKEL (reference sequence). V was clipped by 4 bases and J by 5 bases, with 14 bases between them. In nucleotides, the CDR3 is TGTGCCAGCAGCCGCCAGGGAGGGCTAACTGAAGCTTTCTTT. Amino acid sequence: CASSRQGGLTEAFF.

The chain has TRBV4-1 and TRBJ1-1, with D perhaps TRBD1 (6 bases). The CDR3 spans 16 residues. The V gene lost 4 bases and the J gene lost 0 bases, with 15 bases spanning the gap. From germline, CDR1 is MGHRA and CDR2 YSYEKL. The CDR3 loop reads CASSPSPGAVNTEAFF. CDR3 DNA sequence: TGCGCCAGCAGCCCAAGCCCAGGGGCGGTGAACACTGAAGCTTTCTTT.

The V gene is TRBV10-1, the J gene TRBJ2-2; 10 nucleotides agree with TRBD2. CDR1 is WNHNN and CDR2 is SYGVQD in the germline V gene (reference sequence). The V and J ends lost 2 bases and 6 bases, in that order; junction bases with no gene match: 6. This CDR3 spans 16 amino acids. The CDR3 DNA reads TGCGCCAGCAGTGAGCGAGGACTAGCGGTACCCGGGGAGCTGTTTTTT. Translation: CASSERGLAVPGELFF.

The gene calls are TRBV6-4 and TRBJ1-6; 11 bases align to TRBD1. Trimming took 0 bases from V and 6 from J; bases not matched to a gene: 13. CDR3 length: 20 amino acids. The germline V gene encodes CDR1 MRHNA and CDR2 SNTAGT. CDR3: CASSDSSGTGGMGRNSPLHF. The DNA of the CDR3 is TGTGCCAGCAGTGACTCGTCCGGGACAGGGGGGATGGGACGTAATTCACCCCTCCACTTT.